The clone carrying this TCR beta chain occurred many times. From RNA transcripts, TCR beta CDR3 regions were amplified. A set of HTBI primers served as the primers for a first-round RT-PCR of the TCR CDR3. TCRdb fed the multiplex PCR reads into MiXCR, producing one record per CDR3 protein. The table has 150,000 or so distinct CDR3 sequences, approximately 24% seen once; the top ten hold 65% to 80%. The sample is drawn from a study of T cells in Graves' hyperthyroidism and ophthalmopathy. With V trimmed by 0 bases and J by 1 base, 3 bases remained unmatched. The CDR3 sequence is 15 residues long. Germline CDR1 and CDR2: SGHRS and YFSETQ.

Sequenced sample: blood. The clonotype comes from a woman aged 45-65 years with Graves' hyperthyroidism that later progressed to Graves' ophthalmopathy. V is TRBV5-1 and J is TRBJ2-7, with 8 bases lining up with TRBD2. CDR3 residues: CASSLGSGKSYEQYF. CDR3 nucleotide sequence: TGCGCCAGCAGCTTGGGTAGCGGGAAATCCTACGAGCAGTACTTC.